This T cell receptor (beta chain) was identified in a study of T-cell reconstitution after alpha-beta-depleted transplantation in children (dated by TCRdb to the mid-2010s). Turning to the overall study: Using TCR repertoire profiling, the study quantitatively followed how T-cell immune reconstitution unfolded in children after TCRalphabeta/CD19-depleted allogeneic hematopoietic cell transplantation. Broader findings and caveats from the paper: Over the following months the frequencies of hyperexpanded clones went down, and after one year T-cell counts and TCRbeta diversity were mostly credited to newly produced T cells. In some patients, the high TCRbeta diversity seen at day 60 was put down to recipient T cells and intrathymic progenitors that had survived conditioning. About two months after transplant, the apparently early recovery of alphabetaT-cell counts reportedly depended on just several hundred clones that had expanded rapidly and came from non-depleted graft cells.

Receptor amplification or capture employed PCR. Sequencing was performed on an Illumina HiSeq 2500. To normalize quantification of the TCRbeta repertoire, the TCR libraries were built with molecular barcoding that relied on unique molecular identifiers. TCRdb passed the public sequencing reads through fastp at Q25 and MiXCR, retaining productive beta sequences. A single entry per CDR3 protein holds the most common genes and DNA from its merged rows. For this sample the table gives about 610,000 distinct CDR3 sequences, of which 27% were detected only once. The leading ten clones occupy approximately 33% of the sample. From the germline V gene, CDR1 is SGHRS and CDR2 is YFSETQ. The CDR3 runs 16 amino acids, cysteine and phenylalanine included. This entry keeps only the CDR3 DNA: 48 bases, framed from base 1. Trimmed from V: 4 bases; trimmed from J: 4 bases; junction bases lacking a gene match: 6. About this clonotype itself: The clone's antigen remains unknown. No clone much larger than this one lies a single base away; base qualities are absent.

What the treatment or condition label conveys for this sample: allogeneic hematopoietic cell transplantation with graft depleted of TCRalphabeta T cells and CD19 B cells. TCRalphabeta/CD19-depleted allogeneic hematopoietic cell grafts were given to the transplant recipients, all of whom were children. The chain links TRBV5-1 with TRBJ2-2; 11 bases in the junction line up with TRBD2. Here the sequenced sample was PBMCs, taken before TCRalphabeta/CD19-depleted stem cell transplant. The clonotype was recovered from a boy in the first two years of life with Wiskott-Aldrich syndrome, due to receive a stem cell transplant. The bases read TGCGCCAGCAGCCCTATAGCGGGAGGGCTCACCGGGGAGCTGTTTTTT. Translated, it gives CASSPIAGGLTGELFF. Beyond the CDR3, the reference TRBV5-1 and TRBJ2-2 genes provide the residues; the full variable domain reads: KAGVTQTPRYLIKTRGQQVTLSCSPISGHRSVSWYQQTPGQGLQFLFEYFSETQRNKGNFPGRFSGRQFSNSRSEMNVSTLELGDSALYLCASSPIAGGLTGELFFGEGSRLTVL.